This T cell receptor (beta chain) was captured by sequencing in a study of blood T cell repertoires in COVID-19. Turning to the study itself: Some COVID-19 samples were acute and others convalescent; all came from the United States, Italy and Spain. T cells, B-cell-depleted T cells, or PBMCs provided the cDNA or gDNA that served as material.

As processed by the authors: Reference gene primer amplification yielded estimated nucleated cell counts. Assay: immunoSEQ multiplex PCR; the TCRdb copy retains only in-frame clones and omits some. The V and J calls and the clone size are those of that table, but D and trimming were determined from the DNA. The sample contains 71,000 or so clones, about 80% of which appear only once. V shed 3 bases and J 4 bases; nucleotides not matched to a gene: 6. Germline V gene sequence: CDR1 LNHDA, CDR2 SQIVND (reference sequence). CDR3 length: 15 amino acids. This sequence joins TRBV19 and TRBJ2-3, with 8 bases that match TRBD1. Sequencing was done on a sample of peripheral blood. This clonotype originated in a man in his 70s with acute or convalescent COVID-19. Here the CDR3 DNA reads TGTGCCAGTAGTATTGACAGGGGAAAGGCAGATACGCAGTATTTT. It specifies CASSIDRGKADTQYF. Full variable domain (missing parts from reference TRBV19 and TRBJ2-3): DGGITQSPKYLFRKEGQNVTLSCEQNLNHDAMYWYRQDPGQGLRLIYYSQIVNDFQKGDIAEGYSVSREKKESFPLTVTSAQKNPTAFYLCASSIDRGKADTQYFGPGTRLTVL.